The entry below describes one T cell receptor beta chain. The antigen remains unidentified. The sequenced fragment ends 3 residues before the CDR3 boundary, so the rest is inferred from the germline J gene. Some clones are missing from TCRdb's copy, which holds only in-frame ones; the method was immunoSEQ multiplex PCR. The listing records approximately 31,000 clones. Germline CDR1 reads LNHDA; CDR2 reads SQIVND (reference sequence). The CDR3 sequence is 17 residues long. The record originates from a study of T cells in women clearing cervical HPV infection. Study as a whole: Blood came at first lesion visit for cases, post-clearance for controls. For cases, blood was sampled a median approximately 150 days after lesion detection, interquartile range about 80 to 220 days.

Study-level points and caveats: Repertoire richness, not evenness, was significantly elevated in CIN3+ cases versus controls.

The chain employs TRBV19 and TRBJ2-3; 7 positions agree with TRBD1. The source material was blood buffy coat. The TCR comes from a woman aged 18 to 75 with a cervical HPV16 infection that either progressed to CIN3+ or cleared (not recorded which). The DNA read from the CDR3 is TGTGCCAGTAGTATAATTTGGCCAGGGGGAACGGATCAGCCG. This encodes CASSIIWPGGTDQP. The entire CDR3 protein reads CASSIIWPGGTDQPQYF.